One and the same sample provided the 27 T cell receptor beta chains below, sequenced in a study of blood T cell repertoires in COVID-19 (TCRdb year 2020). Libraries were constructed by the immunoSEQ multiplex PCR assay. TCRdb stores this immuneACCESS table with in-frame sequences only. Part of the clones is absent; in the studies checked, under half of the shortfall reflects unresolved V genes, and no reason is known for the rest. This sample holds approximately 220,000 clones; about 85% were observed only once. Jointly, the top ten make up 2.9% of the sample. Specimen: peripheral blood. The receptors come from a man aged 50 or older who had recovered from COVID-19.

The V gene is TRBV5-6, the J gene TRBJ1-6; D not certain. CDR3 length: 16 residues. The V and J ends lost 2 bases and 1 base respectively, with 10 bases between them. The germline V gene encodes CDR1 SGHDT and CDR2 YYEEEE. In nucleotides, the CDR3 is TGTGCCAGCAGCTTTCCCGGGAATTCCTATAATTCACCCCTCCACTTT. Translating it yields CASSFPGNSYNSPLHF.

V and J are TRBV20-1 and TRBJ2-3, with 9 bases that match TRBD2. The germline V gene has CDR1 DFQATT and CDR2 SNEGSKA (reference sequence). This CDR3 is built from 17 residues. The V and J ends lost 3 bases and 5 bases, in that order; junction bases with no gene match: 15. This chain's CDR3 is CSASAAGGAGSQDTQYF. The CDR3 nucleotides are TGCAGTGCTAGTGCTGCGGGAGGGGCGGGATCACAAGATACGCAGTATTTT.

CDR3 protein: CASSLWGGSTDTQYF. CDR3 bases: TGTGCCAGCAGCTTATGGGGGGGTTCCACAGATACGCAGTATTTT. The chain combines TRBV11-2 with TRBJ2-3; 7 nucleotides match TRBD2. This CDR3 spans 15 amino acids. J lost 2 bases, V lost 2 bases, and 4 bases had no gene match. Germline V lookup: CDR1 SGHAT, CDR2 FQNNGV.

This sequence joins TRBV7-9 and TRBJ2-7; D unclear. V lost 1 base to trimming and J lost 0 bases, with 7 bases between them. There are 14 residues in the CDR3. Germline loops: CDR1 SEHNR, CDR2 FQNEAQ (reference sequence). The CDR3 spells CASSLGQSSYEQYF. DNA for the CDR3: TGTGCCAGCAGCTTAGGGCAAAGCTCCTACGAGCAGTACTTC.

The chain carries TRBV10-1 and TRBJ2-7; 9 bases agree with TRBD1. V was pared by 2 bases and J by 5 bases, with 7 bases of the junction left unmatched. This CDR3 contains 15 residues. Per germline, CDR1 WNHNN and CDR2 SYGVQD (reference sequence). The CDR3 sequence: CASSERGTGSHEQYF. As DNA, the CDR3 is TGCGCCAGCAGTGAGAGGGGGACAGGGTCTCACGAGCAGTACTTC.

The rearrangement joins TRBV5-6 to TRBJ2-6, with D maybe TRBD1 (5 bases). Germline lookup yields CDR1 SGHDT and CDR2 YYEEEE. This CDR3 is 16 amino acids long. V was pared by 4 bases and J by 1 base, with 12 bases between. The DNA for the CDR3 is TGTGCCAGCAGCGTATTATCAGGGTCTGGGGCCAACGTCCTGACTTTC. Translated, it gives CASSVLSGSGANVLTF.

The CDR3 sequence: CASRTGTGSYEQYF. The CDR3 nucleotides are TGTGCCAGTAGGACCGGGACAGGGTCCTACGAGCAGTACTTC. The chain carries TRBV19 and TRBJ2-7; the match to TRBD1 covers 9 bases. The CDR3 sequence is 14 residues long. Germline lookup yields CDR1 LNHDA and CDR2 SQIVND (reference sequence). The J segment lost 1 base and the V segment lost 6 bases, leaving 4 bases of the junction unmatched.

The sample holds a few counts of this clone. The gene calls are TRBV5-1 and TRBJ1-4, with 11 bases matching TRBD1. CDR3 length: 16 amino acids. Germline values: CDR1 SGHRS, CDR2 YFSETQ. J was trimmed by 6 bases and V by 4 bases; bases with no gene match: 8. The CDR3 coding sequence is TGCGCCAGCAGCCCAGGACAGGGGGCAGGGGATGAAAAACTGTTTTTT. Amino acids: CASSPGQGAGDEKLFF.

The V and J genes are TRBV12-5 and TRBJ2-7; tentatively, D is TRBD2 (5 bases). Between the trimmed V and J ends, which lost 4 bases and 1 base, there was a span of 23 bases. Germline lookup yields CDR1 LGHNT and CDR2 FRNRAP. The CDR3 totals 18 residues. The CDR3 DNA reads TGTGCTAGTGGTTCGCTCCCGAACGACGGACGAGGGTCCTACGAGCAGTACTTC. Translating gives CASGSLPNDGRGSYEQYF.

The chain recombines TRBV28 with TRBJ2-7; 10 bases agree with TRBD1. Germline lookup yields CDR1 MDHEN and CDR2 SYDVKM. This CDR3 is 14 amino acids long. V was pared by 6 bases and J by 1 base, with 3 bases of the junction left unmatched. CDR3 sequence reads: CASSTGQGSYEQYF. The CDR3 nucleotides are TGTGCCAGCAGCACGGGACAGGGGTCCTACGAGCAGTACTTC.

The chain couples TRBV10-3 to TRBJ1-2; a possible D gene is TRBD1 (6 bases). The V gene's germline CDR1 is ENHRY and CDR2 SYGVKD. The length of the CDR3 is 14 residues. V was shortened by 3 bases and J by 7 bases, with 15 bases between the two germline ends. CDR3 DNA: TGTGCCATCAGTGATCAGGAGGCAGGGGCTGGCTACACCTTC. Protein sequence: CAISDQEAGAGYTF.

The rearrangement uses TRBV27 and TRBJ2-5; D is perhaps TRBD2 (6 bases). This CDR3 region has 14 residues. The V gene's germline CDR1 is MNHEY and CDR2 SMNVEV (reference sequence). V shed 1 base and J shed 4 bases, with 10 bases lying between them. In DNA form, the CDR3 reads TGTGCCAGCAGTTTATTTCTCGGGGGAGAGACCCAGTACTTC. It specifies CASSLFLGGETQYF.

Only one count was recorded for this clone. The CDR3 nucleotides read TGTGCCAGCAGTGATGCGGGGACAGGGTTTGGGAATCAGCCCCAGCATTTT. Its protein is CASSDAGTGFGNQPQHF. The chain links TRBV6-1 to TRBJ1-5; 9 nucleotides line up with TRBD1. The CDR3 spans 17 residues. Germline values: CDR1 MNHNS, CDR2 SASEGT. J gave up 4 bases and V 3 bases, and 10 bases lay outside the gene matches.

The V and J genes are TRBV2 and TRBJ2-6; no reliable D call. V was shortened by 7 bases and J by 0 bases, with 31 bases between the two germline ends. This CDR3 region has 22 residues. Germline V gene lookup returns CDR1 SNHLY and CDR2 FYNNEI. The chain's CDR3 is CASTIFPRMKSASFSGANVLTF. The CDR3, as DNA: TGTGCCAGCACTATTTTTCCGCGGATGAAATCCGCCTCCTTCTCTGGGGCCAACGTCCTGACTTTC.

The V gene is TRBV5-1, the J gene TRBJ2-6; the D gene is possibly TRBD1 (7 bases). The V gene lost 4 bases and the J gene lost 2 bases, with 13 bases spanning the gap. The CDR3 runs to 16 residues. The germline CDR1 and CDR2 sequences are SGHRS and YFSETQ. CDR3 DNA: TGCGCCAGCAGCAAAGGCGGGACAGCTGGGGCCAACGTCCTGACTTTC. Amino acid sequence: CASSKGGTAGANVLTF.

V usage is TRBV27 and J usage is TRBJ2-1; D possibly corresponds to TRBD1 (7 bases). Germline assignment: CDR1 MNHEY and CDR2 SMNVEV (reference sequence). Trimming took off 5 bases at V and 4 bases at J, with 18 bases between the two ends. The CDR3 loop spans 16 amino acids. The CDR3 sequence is CASSRGIRDRYNEQFF. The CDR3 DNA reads TGTGCCAGCAGTCGCGGGATCCGGGACAGATACAATGAGCAGTTCTTC.

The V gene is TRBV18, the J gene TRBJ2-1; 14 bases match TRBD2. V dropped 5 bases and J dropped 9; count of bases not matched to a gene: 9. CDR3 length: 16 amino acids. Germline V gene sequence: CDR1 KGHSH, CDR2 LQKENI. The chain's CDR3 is CASSGTSGRRSGEQFF. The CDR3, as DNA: TGTGCCAGCTCAGGGACTAGCGGGAGAAGGAGCGGTGAGCAGTTCTTC.

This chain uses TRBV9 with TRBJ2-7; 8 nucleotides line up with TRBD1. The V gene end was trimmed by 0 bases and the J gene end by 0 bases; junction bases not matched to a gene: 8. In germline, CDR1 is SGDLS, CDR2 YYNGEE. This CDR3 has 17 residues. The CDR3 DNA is TGTGCCAGCAGCGTAGGGGACAGGTTTTCCTTCTCCTACGAGCAGTACTTC. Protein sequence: CASSVGDRFSFSYEQYF.

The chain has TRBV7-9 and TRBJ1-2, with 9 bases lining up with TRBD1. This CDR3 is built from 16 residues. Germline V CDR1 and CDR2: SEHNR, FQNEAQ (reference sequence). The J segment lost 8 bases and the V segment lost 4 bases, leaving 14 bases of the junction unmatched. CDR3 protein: CASSSKGTGWGSGYTF. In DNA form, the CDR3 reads TGTGCCAGCAGCTCAAAGGGGACAGGGTGGGGTTCGGGCTACACCTTC.

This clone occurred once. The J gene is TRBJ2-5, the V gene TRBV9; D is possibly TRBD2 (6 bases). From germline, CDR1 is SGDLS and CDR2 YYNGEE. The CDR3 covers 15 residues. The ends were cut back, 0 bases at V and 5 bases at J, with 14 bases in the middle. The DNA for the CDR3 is TGTGCCAGCAGCGTAGCTGGGGACTCATGGGAGACCCAGTACTTC. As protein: CASSVAGDSWETQYF.

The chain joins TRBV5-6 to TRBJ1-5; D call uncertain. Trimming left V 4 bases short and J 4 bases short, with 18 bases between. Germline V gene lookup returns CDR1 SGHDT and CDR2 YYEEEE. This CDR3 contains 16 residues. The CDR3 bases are TGTGCCAGCAGCCTCAGGCCACAGTACCCTAATCAGCCCCAGCATTTT. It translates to CASSLRPQYPNQPQHF.

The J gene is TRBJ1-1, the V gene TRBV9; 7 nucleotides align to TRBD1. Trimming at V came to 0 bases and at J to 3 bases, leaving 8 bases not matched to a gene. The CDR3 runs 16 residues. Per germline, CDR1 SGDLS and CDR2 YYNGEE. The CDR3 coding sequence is TGTGCCAGCAGCGTAGTAGGGGGACAGATATACACTGAAGCTTTCTTT. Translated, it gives CASSVVGGQIYTEAFF.

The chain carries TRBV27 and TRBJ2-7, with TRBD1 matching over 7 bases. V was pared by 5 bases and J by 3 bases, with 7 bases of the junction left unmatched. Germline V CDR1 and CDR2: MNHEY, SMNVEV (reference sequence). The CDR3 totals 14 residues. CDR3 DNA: TGTGCCAGCAGTCCCTGGGACAGCCTCTACGAGCAGTACTTC. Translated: CASSPWDSLYEQYF.

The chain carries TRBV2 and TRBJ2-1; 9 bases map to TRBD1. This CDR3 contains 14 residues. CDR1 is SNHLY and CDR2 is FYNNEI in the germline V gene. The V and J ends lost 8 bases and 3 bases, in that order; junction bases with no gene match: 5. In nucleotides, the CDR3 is TGTGCCAGCGGGACAGGGAGTGGCTACAATGAGCAGTTCTTC. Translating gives CASGTGSGYNEQFF.

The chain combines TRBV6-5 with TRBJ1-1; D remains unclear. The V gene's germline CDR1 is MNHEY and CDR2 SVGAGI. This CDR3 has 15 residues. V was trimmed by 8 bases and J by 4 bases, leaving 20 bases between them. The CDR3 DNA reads TGTGCCAGCCACGCCTCGAGCGGCATGTCCACTGAAGCTTTCTTT. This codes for CASHASSGMSTEAFF.

Written as DNA, the CDR3 is TGTGCCAGCAGTGAACGAGGACTAGCGGAACCCAATGAGCAGTTCTTC. Encoded protein: CASSERGLAEPNEQFF. V usage is TRBV2 and J usage is TRBJ2-1, with TRBD2 matching over 10 bases. Germline V CDR1 and CDR2: SNHLY, FYNNEI. The CDR3 has 16 residues. V lost 2 bases and J lost 6; bases outside the gene matches: 7.

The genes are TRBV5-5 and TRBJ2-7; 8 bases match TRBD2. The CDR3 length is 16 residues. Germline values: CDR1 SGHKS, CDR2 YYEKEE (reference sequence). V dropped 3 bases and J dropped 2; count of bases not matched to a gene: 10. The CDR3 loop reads CASSSAGTRLAYEQYF. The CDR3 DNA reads TGTGCCAGCAGCTCTGCCGGGACTAGGCTGGCCTACGAGCAGTACTTC.